This TCR beta chain appears in the sequencing data of a study of T cells in Graves' hyperthyroidism and ophthalmopathy. The germline V gene encodes CDR1 MNHEY and CDR2 SVGEGT. The V end was cut by 6 bases, the J end by 0 bases, with 17 bases between. The CDR3 length is 16 residues. This clonotype was found many times. TCR beta CDR3 region amplification was performed from RNA transcripts. In the first-round RT-PCR of the TCR CDR3, the HTBI primer set was used. TCRdb analysed the multiplex PCR reads with MiXCR anew, one entry per CDR3 protein. The sample lists roughly 700,000 distinct CDR3 sequences, about 14% occurring once. From 10 ml of fresh peripheral blood, PBMCs were isolated.

The sequence was collected from a woman between 18 and 30 years old with Graves' hyperthyroidism. The source material was blood. V is TRBV6-2 or TRBV6-3 and J is TRBJ1-1; maybe TRBD1 (5 bases). The CDR3 loop is CASSPRGRPLNTEAFF. CDR3 nucleotides: TGTGCCAGCAGCCCAAGGGGCCGACCTCTGAACACTGAAGCTTTCTTT.